Listed below are T cell receptor beta chains from one sample, sequenced in a study of cytomegalovirus exposure and HLA in healthy donors. The method was immunoSEQ multiplex PCR; TCRdb's version includes in-frame clones alone and lacks a portion of them. This sample has some 90,000 clones, with 65% to 75% found just once. Sequencing input: PBMCs. The receptors were sampled from a female donor in good health and CMV-seropositive. The CDR3 runs from the conserved cysteine through the conserved F or W. D genes are given only for firm matches. Not every row has a clone size; where given, it reads once, few, many or a size class.

size,J,V,D,CDR3,DNA
NA,TRBJ2-1,TRBV11-3,TRBD1,CASSSDRWDNEQFF,TGTGCCAGCAGCTCGGACAGGTGGGACAATGAGCAGTTCTTC
NA,TRBJ2-1,TRBV20-1,NA,CSWTADNEQFF,TGCAGTTGGACTGCCGACAATGAGCAGTTCTTC
NA,TRBJ2-7,TRBV6-6,NA,CASSYPFPDEQYF,TGTGCCAGCAGTTACCCGTTCCCGGACGAGCAGTACTTC
once,TRBJ1-2,TRBV4-1,NA,CASSQGRGGGNYGYTF,TGCGCCAGCAGCCAAGGGCGCGGAGGCGGTAACTATGGCTACACCTTC
NA,TRBJ2-3,TRBV4-2,TRBD2,CASSQGLAGGNTQYF,TGTGCCAGCAGCCAAGGACTAGCGGGCGGAAATACGCAGTATTTT
NA,TRBJ2-3,TRBV10-3,NA,CAISDGVLPDTQYF,TGTGCCATCAGTGACGGAGTGTTGCCAGATACGCAGTATTTT
NA,TRBJ2-7,TRBV28,TRBD1,CASSSLGQSYEQYF,TGTGCCAGCAGTTCCCTGGGACAGTCCTACGAGCAGTACTTC
NA,TRBJ2-7,TRBV7-2,TRBD1,CASSLLGGQGIYEQYF,TGTGCCAGCAGCCTCCTAGGGGGACAGGGAATCTACGAGCAGTACTTC
NA,TRBJ2-2,TRBV6-5,NA,CASRGRGGSGELFF,TGTGCCAGCAGAGGCAGGGGTGGGTCCGGGGAGCTGTTTTTT
NA,TRBJ1-2,TRBV5-6,NA,CASSSGLPIGYTF,TGTGCCAGCAGCTCGGGACTTCCCATAGGCTACACCTTC
NA,TRBJ1-1,TRBV18,NA,CASSPGEETEAFF,TGTGCCAGCTCACCTGGAGAAGAGACTGAAGCTTTCTTT
NA,TRBJ1-1,TRBV5-1,TRBD1,CASSPGQGNTEAFF,TGCGCCAGCAGCCCTGGACAGGGGAACACTGAAGCTTTCTTT
NA,TRBJ1-2,TRBV7-2,NA,CASSPRDTGGLDGYTF,TGTGCCAGCAGCCCCCGAGACACAGGAGGGCTCGATGGCTACACCTTC
NA,TRBJ2-2,TRBV4-3,NA,CASSPSTVELNTGELFF,TGCGCCAGCAGCCCATCCACAGTGGAACTTAACACCGGGGAGCTGTTTTTT
few,TRBJ1-2,TRBV6-5,NA,CASRTQGPSGYTF,TGTGCCAGCAGGACCCAGGGCCCGTCTGGCTACACCTTC
NA,TRBJ1-5,TRBV19,NA,CASRFYSNQPQHF,TGTGCCAGTAGGTTTTATAGCAATCAGCCCCAGCATTTT
NA,TRBJ2-7,TRBV18,TRBD1,CASSPRDSYEQYF,TGTGCCAGCTCACCCCGGGACAGCTACGAGCAGTACTTC
once,TRBJ2-7,TRBV30,NA,CAWGLQGSQQYF,TGTGCCTGGGGTTTACAGGGAAGTCAGCAGTACTTC
NA,TRBJ2-3,TRBV10-1,NA,CASSSAAPYGPDTQYF,TGCGCCAGCAGCTCAGCGGCCCCCTATGGTCCAGATACGCAGTATTTT
NA,TRBJ2-3,TRBV6-1,TRBD2,CASSGNRGGMGTQYF,TGTGCCAGCAGTGGTAATCGGGGGGGCATGGGTACGCAGTATTTT
NA,TRBJ1-2,TRBV12-5,TRBD1,CASGRDSTNYGYTF,TGTGCTAGTGGACGGGACAGTACTAACTATGGCTACACCTTC
NA,TRBJ1-2,TRBV28,NA,CASSFRQNGYTF,TGTGCCAGCAGTTTTCGACAGAATGGCTACACCTTC
NA,TRBJ2-1,TRBV9,NA,CASSVGQGLYNEQFF,TGTGCCAGCAGCGTAGGGCAGGGCCTTTACAATGAGCAGTTCTTC
NA,TRBJ1-5,TRBV7-8,TRBD1,CASSLGGQGYQPQHF,TGTGCCAGCAGCTTAGGGGGACAGGGGTATCAGCCCCAGCATTTT
NA,TRBJ2-5,TRBV4-2,TRBD2,CASSQLRSGGTLEETQYF,TGTGCCAGCAGCCAACTAAGGAGCGGGGGGACATTGGAAGAGACCCAGTACTTC
NA,TRBJ2-7,TRBV19,NA,CASSQGAPSEEQYF,TGTGCCAGTAGTCAGGGTGCCCCCTCTGAGGAGCAGTACTTC
NA,TRBJ1-1,TRBV18,TRBD1,CASSPKQGGMNTEAFF,TGTGCCAGCTCACCAAAACAGGGGGGGATGAACACTGAAGCTTTCTTT
once,TRBJ2-5,TRBV7-8,NA,CASGSGLRETQYF,TGTGCCAGCGGGTCTGGGTTGAGGGAGACCCAGTACTTC
few,TRBJ2-3,TRBV7-2,TRBD2,CASSWLAGGGADTQYF,TGTGCCAGCAGCTGGCTAGCGGGAGGTGGAGCAGATACGCAGTATTTT
once,TRBJ1-6,TRBV2,NA,CASSTALGSPLHF,TGTGCCAGCAGCACAGCCCTTGGATCACCCCTCCACTTT
NA,TRBJ2-5,TRBV5-4,TRBD1,CASSLATGGSQETQYF,TGTGCCAGCAGCTTGGCCACAGGGGGGTCACAAGAGACCCAGTACTTC
NA,TRBJ1-3,TRBV7-3,NA,CASSSGTGNTIYF,TGTGCCAGCAGCTCAGGGACTGGAAACACCATATATTTT
NA,TRBJ1-4,TRBV28,TRBD1,CASSLRTGMGREKLFF,TGTGCCAGCAGTTTAAGGACAGGGATGGGGCGGGAAAAACTGTTTTTT
NA,TRBJ2-3,TRBV6-5,NA,CASSPVGGATDTQYF,TGTGCCAGCAGCCCCGTTGGGGGGGCCACAGATACGCAGTATTTT
NA,TRBJ2-1,TRBV7-8,TRBD1,CASSPRDRGLLGFF,TGTGCCAGCAGCCCCCGGGACAGGGGGTTATTGGGGTTCTTC
NA,TRBJ2-6,TRBV28,TRBD2,CASSQPGGDGANVLTF,TGTGCCAGCAGTCAACCCGGGGGGGATGGGGCCAACGTCCTGACTTTC
NA,TRBJ2-1,TRBV5-6,NA,CASTTDSSYNEQFF,TGTGCCAGCACCACGGACAGCTCCTACAATGAGCAGTTCTTC
NA,TRBJ2-1,TRBV7-6,TRBD1,CASSQPYRGKNNEQFF,TGTGCCAGCAGCCAACCCTACAGGGGGAAAAACAATGAGCAGTTCTTC
medium-sized,TRBJ2-6,TRBV4-3,NA,CASSRDGGSGANVLTF,TGCGCCAGCAGCCGAGACGGGGGATCTGGGGCCAACGTCCTGACTTTC
NA,TRBJ2-7,TRBV7-2,NA,CASSLVPRGYEQYF,TGTGCCAGCAGCTTAGTGCCCCGAGGGTACGAGCAGTACTTC
NA,TRBJ2-1,TRBV6-4,TRBD2,CASSTTSGGATEQFF,TGTGCCAGCAGCACTACTAGCGGGGGGGCCACTGAGCAGTTCTTC
NA,TRBJ2-7,TRBV5-1,TRBD1,CASSHDRGRFHEQYF,TGCGCCAGCAGCCACGACAGGGGGCGATTCCACGAGCAGTACTTC
NA,TRBJ2-7,TRBV28,NA,CASSLRRGARSEQYF,TGTGCCAGCTCTCTACGTCGGGGGGCGCGAAGCGAGCAGTACTTC
NA,TRBJ2-1,TRBV7-8,TRBD2,CASSLVVPSGSSYNEQFF,TGTGCCAGCAGCTTAGTAGTTCCTAGCGGAAGCTCCTACAATGAGCAGTTCTTC
NA,TRBJ2-3,TRBV21-1,NA,CASSPTGSGGTQYF,TGTGCCAGCAGCCCTACAGGGTCTGGGGGTACGCAGTATTTT
few,TRBJ2-6,TRBV28,NA,CASSLGQISGANVLTF,TGTGCCAGCAGTTTAGGACAAATCTCTGGGGCCAACGTCCTGACTTTC
NA,TRBJ2-5,TRBV4-1,TRBD1,CASSRTGGQETQYF,TGCGCCAGCAGCCGAACAGGGGGCCAGGAGACCCAGTACTTC
NA,TRBJ1-1,TRBV19,NA,CASSMFAGSTEAFF,TGTGCCAGTAGTATGTTCGCGGGGTCCACTGAAGCTTTCTTT
NA,TRBJ2-6,TRBV28,NA,CASSPVIDGANVLTF,TGTGCCAGCAGTCCGGTAATTGATGGGGCCAACGTCCTGACTTTC
NA,TRBJ2-1,TRBV28,NA,CASSLQVQGRTFF,TGTGCCAGCAGTTTGCAAGTTCAGGGTAGAACGTTCTTC
few,TRBJ1-1,TRBV27,TRBD1,CASTGTGLWNTEAFF,TGTGCCAGCACAGGGACAGGTTTATGGAACACTGAAGCTTTCTTT
once,TRBJ1-2,TRBV19,NA,CASSVEGSYGYTF,TGTGCCTCTTCTGTTGAGGGCTCCTATGGCTACACCTTC
NA,TRBJ1-1,TRBV7-8,NA,CASSSRGGATEAFF,TGTGCCAGCAGCTCGCGGGGGGGAGCGACTGAAGCTTTCTTT
NA,TRBJ1-2,TRBV11-2,TRBD1,CASSSLRDRLGYGYTF,TGTGCCAGCAGCTCGCTCCGGGACAGATTAGGTTATGGCTACACCTTC
NA,TRBJ1-2,TRBV28,NA,CASSLFPDSAYGYTF,TGTGCCAGCAGTTTATTTCCCGACAGCGCCTATGGCTACACCTTC
NA,TRBJ1-5,TRBV15,NA,CATSRDRESQPQHF,TGTGCCACCAGCAGAGACAGGGAAAGTCAGCCCCAGCATTTT